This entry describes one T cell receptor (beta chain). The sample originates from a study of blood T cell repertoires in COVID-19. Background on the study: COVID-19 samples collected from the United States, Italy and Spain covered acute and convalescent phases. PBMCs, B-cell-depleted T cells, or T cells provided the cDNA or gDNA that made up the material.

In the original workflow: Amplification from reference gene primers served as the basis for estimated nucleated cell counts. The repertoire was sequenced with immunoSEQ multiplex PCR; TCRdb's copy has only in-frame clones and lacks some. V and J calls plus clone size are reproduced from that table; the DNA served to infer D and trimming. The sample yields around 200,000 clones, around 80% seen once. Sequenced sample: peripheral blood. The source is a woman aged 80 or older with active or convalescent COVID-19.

The CDR3 DNA follows: TGTGCCAGCAGTGACGTGTGGGGCGCCGGGGAGCTGTTTTTT. This sequence encodes CASSDVWGAGELFF. The chain is built from TRBV6-4 and TRBJ2-2, with D possibly TRBD1 on 5 matching bases. The CDR3 extends over 14 amino acids. Germline-derived CDR1 and CDR2 are MRHNA and SNTAGT. The V and J ends lost 2 bases and 6 bases respectively, with 10 bases between them.